This T cell receptor (beta chain) was found in a study of cytomegalovirus exposure and HLA in healthy donors. About the research overall: Sequencing of roughly 180 million T cells in an earlier analysis found around 120 million unique TCR beta sequences. General study findings and limits: There were reportedly fewer N-insertions in an Asian-associated ancestry cluster than the roughly 700-donor mean, in a later analysis. Investigators reported 164 TCR beta chains as tied to cytomegalovirus. By HLA locus, TCR association rates varied in a later analysis, with DRB1 showing the most and HLA-C the fewest.

Vbeta (60) and Jbeta (13) primers were used in the PCR. Data came from immunoSEQ multiplex PCR; TCRdb stores just in-frame clones and leaves some out. In the table there are about 200,000 clones, about 79% of which are singletons. Comment on this clone: Antigen specificity is unknown.

V was shortened by 0 bases and J by 3 bases, with 17 bases between the two germline ends. The germline V gene encodes CDR1 LGHNA and CDR2 YSLEER. The CDR3 sequence is 18 residues long. Sequencing was performed on PBMCs. The V gene is TRBV4-3, the J gene TRBJ2-2; TRBD2 might be the D (6 bases). This receptor was taken from a man aged 18-30 years in good health and CMV-seronegative. For the CDR3, the DNA is TGCGCCAGCAGCCAAGAGTGGGACTCGACCTCTTACACCGGGGAGCTGTTTTTT. Translated: CASSQEWDSTSYTGELFF.